This T cell receptor (beta chain) stems from a study of T cell responses to AZD1222 COVID-19 vaccine. This table comes from immunoSEQ multiplex PCR, and its TCRdb copy is limited to in-frame clones, with some not included. The sample yields some 180,000 clones, about 92% seen once. This CDR3 has 13 residues. The V gene's germline CDR1 is SGHRS and CDR2 YFSETQ. V lost 0 bases to trimming and J lost 11 bases; unmatched junction nucleotides: 5. Study-wide points: Baseline seropositivity occurred in only a handful of AZD1222 recipients. Of spike-specific TCRs, nearly half reportedly target regions left unmutated in variants. White British ancestry dominated among donors, who included more females, and clonal diversity was possibly underestimated.

About this clone itself: Its antigen is unidentified.

The sample consisted of peripheral blood, taken 28 days after the second dose of the MenACWY control vaccine. The V and J genes are TRBV5-1 and TRBJ2-1; 7 bases agree with TRBD1. The clonotype originates from an adult who received the MenACWY meningococcal vaccine as a control. The CDR3 loop reads CASSLGQGRQQFF. The DNA of the CDR3 is TGCGCCAGCAGCTTGGGACAGGGCCGTCAGCAGTTCTTC.